One sample yielded the 3 T cell receptor beta chains listed below, sequenced in a study of T cells in localized non-small cell lung cancer. Assay: immunoSEQ multiplex PCR; the TCRdb copy retains only in-frame clones and omits some. The sample carries 20,000 to 25,000 clones, 85% to 90% recorded once. This sample comprised peripheral blood, obtained before any cancer treatment. These receptors were taken from a male donor aged 60 or older with stage I lung adenocarcinoma.

This clone was seen more than once but under ten times. The gene calls are TRBV5-1 and TRBJ2-1; 9 bases map to TRBD1. The ends lost 0 bases at V and 10 bases at J; junction bases unmatched: 5. Germline V CDR1 and CDR2: SGHRS, YFSETQ. This CDR3 is built from 14 residues. Here the CDR3 reads CASSLEQGAGEQFF. CDR3 DNA: TGCGCCAGCAGCTTGGAACAGGGGGCTGGGGAGCAGTTCTTC.

The chain is built from TRBV2 and TRBJ2-7; unclear D gene. The CDR3 loop spans 15 amino acids. V lost 8 bases to trimming and J lost 0 bases, with 17 bases between them. The V gene's germline CDR1 is SNHLY and CDR2 FYNNEI. CDR3: CASDKDRPRSYEQYF. The CDR3 bases are TGTGCCAGCGATAAAGACCGCCCCCGCTCCTACGAGCAGTACTTC.

The chain's CDR3 is CASGTGVYGYTF. The CDR3 DNA is TGTGCCAGCGGGACAGGGGTATATGGCTACACCTTC. The chain joins TRBV28 to TRBJ1-2; 10 positions match TRBD1. The trim removed 8 bases at V and 5 bases at J, leaving 2 bases unmatched. This CDR3 comprises 12 residues. In germline, CDR1 is MDHEN, CDR2 SYDVKM.